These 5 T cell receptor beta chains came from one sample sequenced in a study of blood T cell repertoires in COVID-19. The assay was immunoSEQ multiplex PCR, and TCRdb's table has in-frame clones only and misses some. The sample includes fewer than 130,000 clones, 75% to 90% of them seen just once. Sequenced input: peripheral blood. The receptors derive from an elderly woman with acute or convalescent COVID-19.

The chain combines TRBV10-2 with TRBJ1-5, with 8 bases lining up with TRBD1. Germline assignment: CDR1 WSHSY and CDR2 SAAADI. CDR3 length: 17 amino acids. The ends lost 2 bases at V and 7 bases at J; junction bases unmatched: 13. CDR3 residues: CASSEAMTGASGQPQHF. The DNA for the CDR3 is TGCGCCAGCAGTGAGGCGATGACAGGGGCTTCTGGGCAGCCCCAGCATTTT.

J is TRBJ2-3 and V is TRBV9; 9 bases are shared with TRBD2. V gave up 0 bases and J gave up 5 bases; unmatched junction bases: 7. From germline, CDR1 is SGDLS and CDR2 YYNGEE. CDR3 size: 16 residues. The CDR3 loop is CASSVAGGGAKDTQYF. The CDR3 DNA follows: TGTGCCAGCAGCGTAGCTGGCGGGGGGGCCAAAGATACGCAGTATTTT. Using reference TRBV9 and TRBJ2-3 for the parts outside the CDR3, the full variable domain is DSGVTQTPKHLITATGQRVTLRCSPRSGDLSVYWYQQSLDQGLQFLIQYYNGEERAKGNILERFSAQQFPDLHSELNLSSLELGDSALYFCASSVAGGGAKDTQYFGPGTRLTVL.

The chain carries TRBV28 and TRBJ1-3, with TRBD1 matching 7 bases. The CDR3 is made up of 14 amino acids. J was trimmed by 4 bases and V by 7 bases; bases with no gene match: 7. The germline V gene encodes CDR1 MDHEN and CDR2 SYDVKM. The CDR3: CASTTGTAGNTIYF. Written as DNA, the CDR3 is TGTGCCAGCACCACCGGGACAGCCGGAAACACCATATATTTT.

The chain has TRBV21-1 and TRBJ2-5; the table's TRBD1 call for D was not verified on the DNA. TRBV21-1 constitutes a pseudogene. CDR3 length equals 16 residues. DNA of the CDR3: TGTGCCAGCAGCAGAACTAAGGACAGGGCCCAAGAGACCCAGTACTTC. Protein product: CASSRTKDRAQETQYF.

This CDR3 reads CASSSLRGGTYEQYF. CDR3 DNA sequence: TGTGCCAGCAGTAGCCTGCGCGGGGGCACCTACGAGCAGTACTTC. The chain links TRBV6-5 to TRBJ2-7; tentative D call: TRBD2 (7 bases). Trimming took 5 bases from V and 2 from J, leaving 16 bases between them. The CDR3 runs to 15 residues. Germline CDR1 reads MNHEY; CDR2 reads SVGAGI.